What follows are 18 T cell receptor beta chains derived from one specimen sequenced in a study of PD-L1 blockade in urothelial cancer. Measured with immunoSEQ multiplex PCR; TCRdb has only the in-frame clones, and not every one. This sample carries about 95,000 clones, 80% to 90% of them seen once, and the ten largest clones take roughly 2%. As to time point: pretreatment peripheral blood. The material sequenced was PBMCs, taken around atezolizumab (anti-PD-L1) treatment. These receptors were taken from a man in his 60s with urothelial cancer.

V gene TRBV7-9 combines with J gene TRBJ2-7; 10 nucleotides agree with TRBD1. The length of the CDR3 is 16 residues. Germline-derived CDR1 and CDR2 are SEHNR and FQNEAQ (reference sequence). V trimming: 5 bases; J trimming: 7 bases; junction bases outside the gene matches: 14. As DNA, the CDR3 is TGTGCCAGCAGCCAAGGGACAGGGGCCGGTCAGCGGGAGCAGTACTTC. Translating it yields CASSQGTGAGQREQYF.

The chain joins TRBV6-1 to TRBJ2-5; D gene uncertain. This CDR3 comprises 13 residues. Germline-derived CDR1 and CDR2 are MNHNS and SASEGT. With 3 bases removed from V and 1 base from J, the gap between germline ends came to 6 bases. The CDR3 loop is CASSDSGQETQYF. As DNA, the CDR3 is TGTGCCAGCAGTGATTCCGGCCAAGAGACCCAGTACTTC.

The chain combines TRBV14 with TRBJ2-5; the D gene is possibly TRBD1 (5 bases). CDR1 is SGHDN, CDR2 FVKESK, per germline. This CDR3 has 13 residues. Trimming left V 4 bases short and J 5 bases short, with 11 bases between. The CDR3 region has the DNA TGTGCCAGCAGCCCAGGGCTCAAGGAGACCCAGTACTTC. It yields the protein CASSPGLKETQYF.

The chain uses TRBV6-5 and TRBJ1-2, with D possibly being TRBD1 (5 bases). The CDR3 spans 15 residues. The V end lost 5 bases, the J end lost 5 bases, and 18 bases lay between the germline ends. The germline V gene has CDR1 MNHEY and CDR2 SVGAGI. The CDR3 DNA follows: TGTGCCAGCAGTCCCGAGGGGAGGGACCGTTATGGCTACACCTTC. Protein product: CASSPEGRDRYGYTF.

This chain uses TRBV4-1 with TRBJ1-2; 9 nucleotides line up with TRBD1. The CDR3 loop spans 17 amino acids. J was trimmed by 5 bases and V by 0 bases; bases with no gene match: 10. Germline assignment: CDR1 MGHRA and CDR2 YSYEKL. DNA of the CDR3: TGCGCCAGCAGCCAAGAAGGAATCGGACAGGGGATATATGGCTACACCTTC. Translating gives CASSQEGIGQGIYGYTF.

The V call is TRBV5-1, the J call TRBJ2-1, with D possibly TRBD2 on 6 matching bases. The CDR3 consists of 15 residues. Germline CDR1 reads SGHRS; CDR2 reads YFSETQ. V lost 2 bases, J lost 7 bases, and 16 bases lay in between. CDR3 coding DNA: TGCGCCAGCAGCTTTCTTACCGGGGGTGGGAATGAGCAGTTCTTC. This sequence encodes CASSFLTGGGNEQFF.

The chain couples TRBV11-2 to TRBJ2-1; possibly TRBD1 for D (6 bases). The CDR3 sequence is 15 residues long. V shed 8 bases and J shed 1 base, with 15 bases lying between them. Germline lookup yields CDR1 SGHAT and CDR2 FQNNGV. DNA of the CDR3: TGTGCCAGCCACCCTAGGACAGATTCCTACAATGAGCAGTTCTTC. Amino acid sequence: CASHPRTDSYNEQFF. The full variable domain, completed using reference TRBV11-2 and TRBJ2-1, is EAGVAQSPRYKIIEKRQSVAFWCNPISGHATLYWYQQILGQGPKLLIQFQNNGVVDDSQLPKDRFSAERLKGVDSTLKIQPAKLEDSAVYLCASHPRTDSYNEQFFGPGTRLTVL.

This clone was observed a handful of times. CDR3 amino acids: CAISTGLNTEAFF. The CDR3 DNA reads as TGTGCCATATCGACAGGATTGAACACTGAAGCTTTCTTT. This chain links TRBV10-3 with TRBJ1-1, with D maybe TRBD1 (6 bases). The CDR3 is 13 amino acids. The V end was cut by 9 bases, the J end by 0 bases, with 11 bases between. CDR1 and CDR2 from the germline V gene are ENHRY and SYGVKD.

In nucleotides, the CDR3 is TGCGCCAGCGGCAAACAGGGGGCAGGAGAGACCCAGTACTTC. Encoded protein: CASGKQGAGETQYF. The chain employs TRBV5-1 and TRBJ2-5, with 9 positions matching TRBD1. Germline V lookup: CDR1 SGHRS, CDR2 YFSETQ. The CDR3 spans 14 residues. V trimming: 7 bases; J trimming: 4 bases; junction bases outside the gene matches: 8. Looking up the rest from reference TRBV5-1 and TRBJ2-5 gives the full variable domain: KAGVTQTPRYLIKTRGQQVTLSCSPISGHRSVSWYQQTPGQGLQFLFEYFSETQRNKGNFPGRFSGRQFSNSRSEMNVSTLELGDSALYLCASGKQGAGETQYFGPGTRLLVL.

This rearrangement joins TRBV5-1 to TRBJ1-4, with D uncertain. The CDR3 covers 15 residues. V was pared by 4 bases and J by 7 bases, with 17 bases between. The germline V gene has CDR1 SGHRS and CDR2 YFSETQ. The CDR3 DNA sequence: TGCGCCAGCAGCCGGGTGGCTGGTACAAGTGAAAAACTGTTTTTT. The encoded protein is CASSRVAGTSEKLFF.

This chain links TRBV4-1 with TRBJ1-6; no reliable D call. The length of the CDR3 is 18 residues. Germline values: CDR1 MGHRA, CDR2 YSYEKL. V was shortened by 0 bases and J by 2 bases, with 14 bases between the two germline ends. CDR3 protein: CASSQDGASEAYNSPLHF. CDR3 nucleotide sequence: TGCGCCAGCAGCCAAGATGGAGCCTCAGAGGCCTATAATTCACCCCTCCACTTT.

The rearrangement uses TRBV7-2 and TRBJ1-6; 7 bases match TRBD1. The CDR3 is made up of 15 amino acids. V dropped 1 base and J dropped 7; count of bases not matched to a gene: 4. Germline CDR1 and CDR2: SGHTA and FQGNSA. As DNA, the CDR3 is TGTGCCAGCAGCTTAGTAGGGGGCCAAAATTCACCCCTCCACTTT. This gives the protein CASSLVGGQNSPLHF.

V gene TRBV19 combines with J gene TRBJ2-5; 11 bases are shared with TRBD2. The trim removed 4 bases at V and 6 bases at J, leaving 10 bases unmatched. The CDR3 extends over 16 amino acids. Germline values: CDR1 LNHDA, CDR2 SQIVND (reference sequence). The CDR3 DNA sequence: TGTGCCAGTAGTACCCTCCTAGCGGGGGGCATTCAGACCCAGTACTTC. Residues: CASSTLLAGGIQTQYF.

The chain is built from TRBV7-2 and TRBJ1-6; no clear D gene. The CDR3 spans 14 residues. Between the trimmed V and J ends, which lost 2 bases and 5 bases, there was a span of 7 bases. Germline CDR1 SGHTA, CDR2 FQGNSA. The CDR3 sequence is CASSLWADNSPLHF. CDR3 in DNA: TGTGCCAGCAGCTTATGGGCTGATAATTCACCCCTCCACTTT. Filled out from reference TRBV7-2 and TRBJ1-6, the complete variable domain reads GAGVSQSPSNKVTEKGKDVELRCDPISGHTALYWYRQSLGQGLEFLIYFQGNSAPDKSGLPSDRFSAERTGGSVSTLTIQRTQQEDSAVYLCASSLWADNSPLHFGNGTRLTVT.

The chain uses TRBV4-1 and TRBJ2-7, with TRBD2 identical over 7 bases. The CDR3 consists of 15 residues. Germline CDR1 MGHRA, CDR2 YSYEKL. V dropped 0 bases and J dropped 3; count of bases not matched to a gene: 5. The CDR3 region is CASSQEPTSVYEQYF. The CDR3 DNA follows: TGCGCCAGCAGCCAAGAGCCCACTAGCGTCTACGAGCAGTACTTC.

The chain joins TRBV5-1 to TRBJ1-2; D not resolved. V was trimmed by 4 bases and J by 6 bases, leaving 16 bases between them. CDR3 size: 14 residues. The germline gives CDR1 SGHRS, CDR2 YFSETQ. The CDR3 sequence is CASSPGLLLHGYTF. The CDR3 DNA sequence: TGCGCCAGCAGCCCCGGCCTCCTACTACATGGCTACACCTTC.

The genes are TRBV2 and TRBJ2-3; maybe TRBD1 (5 bases). V lost 5 bases to trimming and J lost 1 base, with 10 bases between them. This CDR3 has 14 residues. CDR1 is SNHLY, CDR2 FYNNEI, per germline. CDR3 nucleotide sequence: TGTGCCAGCAGTCCCAGGGCGCGCACAGATACGCAGTATTTT. Its translation is CASSPRARTDTQYF.

This clone was detected once. J is TRBJ2-1 and V is TRBV7-9; no definite D call. The CDR3 length is 12 residues. Between the trimmed V and J ends, which lost 5 bases and 3 bases, there was a span of 5 bases. Germline CDR1 and CDR2: SEHNR and FQNEAQ (reference sequence). CDR3 DNA: TGTGCCAGCAGCCAGGACTACAATGAGCAGTTCTTC. It yields the protein CASSQDYNEQFF. Drawing the rest from reference TRBV7-9 and TRBJ2-1, the complete variable domain is DTGVSQNPRHKITKRGQNVTFRCDPISEHNRLYWYRQTLGQGPEFLTYFQNEAQLEKSRLLSDRFSAERPKGSFSTLEIQRTEQGDSAMYLCASSQDYNEQFFGPGTRLTVL.